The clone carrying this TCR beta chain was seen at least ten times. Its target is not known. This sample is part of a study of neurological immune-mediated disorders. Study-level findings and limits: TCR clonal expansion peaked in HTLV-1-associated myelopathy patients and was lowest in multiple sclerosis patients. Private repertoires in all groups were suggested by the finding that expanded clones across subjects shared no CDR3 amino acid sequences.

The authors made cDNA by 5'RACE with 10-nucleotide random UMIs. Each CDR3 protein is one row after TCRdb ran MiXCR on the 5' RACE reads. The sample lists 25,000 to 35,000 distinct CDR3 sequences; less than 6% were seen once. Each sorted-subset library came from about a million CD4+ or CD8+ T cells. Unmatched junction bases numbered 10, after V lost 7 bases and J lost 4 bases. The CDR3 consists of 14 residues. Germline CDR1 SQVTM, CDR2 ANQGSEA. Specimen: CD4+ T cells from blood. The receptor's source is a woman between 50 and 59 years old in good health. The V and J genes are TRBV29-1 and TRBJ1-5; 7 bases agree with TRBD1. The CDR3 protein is CSASVTGDNQPQHF. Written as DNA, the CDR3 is TGCAGCGCCTCAGTTACAGGGGATAATCAGCCCCAGCATTTT.